These 15 T cell receptor beta chains were all obtained from the same sample, sequenced in a study of T cell clusters in autoimmune cytopenias. About 39,000 genome equivalents of blood DNA were amplified for TRB. One tube held mixed TRB-A and TRB-B primer pools for touch-down PCR. With the multiplex PCR reads reprocessed, TCRdb shows one record per CDR3 protein and no DNA. The repertoire shows around 7,200 distinct CDR3 sequences; the top ten hold approximately 4.5%. Another study also made use of these data, one on T cell repertoires in aging, cancer and after chemotherapy.

The sequenced sample was peripheral blood. The origin of the receptors is a human donor in good health.

The rearrangement uses TRBV5-4 and TRBJ2-7; TCRdb lists TRBD1, though no DNA is available to test this call. The CDR3 runs to 15 residues. Looked up from germline, CDR1 is SGHNT and CDR2 is YYREEE (reference sequence). CDR3 sequence: CASSFRDRGPNEQYF.

This clonotype is labeled medium-sized based on frequency. V is TRBV6-5 and J is TRBJ2-1; TCRdb indicates TRBD2, and absent DNA this call remains unverified. Germline lookup yields CDR1 MNHEY and CDR2 SVGAGI. The CDR3 consists of 14 residues. This CDR3 reads CASRPGLSYNEQFF.

Judged by frequency, this clonotype is medium-sized. This chain connects TRBV29-1 to TRBJ2-7; TCRdb gives TRBD1 as the D gene, but with no DNA this cannot be confirmed. CDR3 length: 12 amino acids. The germline V gene has CDR1 SQVTM and CDR2 ANQGSEA. The chain's CDR3 is CSAGGDSYEQYF.

This chain joins TRBV6-5 and TRBJ2-3; TCRdb gives TRBD2 as the D gene, but with no DNA this cannot be confirmed. CDR3 size: 14 residues. Germline assignment: CDR1 MNHEY and CDR2 SVGAGI. CDR3 protein: CASTKGGRTDTQYF.

By frequency, this clonotype registers large (0.1 to 1%). The J gene is TRBJ2-5, the V gene TRBV29-1; TCRdb designates TRBD2, a call that cannot be tested without DNA. Per the germline V gene, CDR1 is SQVTM and CDR2 is ANQGSEA. The CDR3 spans 12 residues. CDR3: CSVGTSGETQYF.

This clonotype is identified as medium-sized (0.01 to 0.1%) from frequency. The chain recombines TRBV15 with TRBJ2-7; TCRdb picks TRBD2, but there is no DNA to check that call. CDR3 length equals 16 residues. From germline, CDR1 is LNHNV and CDR2 YYDKDF (reference sequence). This CDR3 is CATSRVYVGLADEQYF.

V is TRBV5-6 and J is TRBJ2-1; with no DNA, the TCRdb D assignment of TRBD1 cannot be verified. CDR3 length equals 16 residues. The germline gives CDR1 SGHDT, CDR2 YYEEEE. The CDR3 sequence: CASSLDLGRTYNEQFF.

The V gene is TRBV6-2 or TRBV6-3, the J gene TRBJ2-7. This CDR3 spans 13 amino acids. The germline V gene has CDR1 MNHEY and CDR2 SVGEGT. CDR3 amino acids: CASSYSGDNEQYF.

This rearrangement joins TRBV5-6 to TRBJ2-1. In germline, CDR1 is SGHDT, CDR2 YYEEEE. The CDR3 length is 14 residues. CDR3 in amino acids: CASRLTGPYNEQFF.

Frequency places this clonotype as medium-sized. The chain uses TRBV19 and TRBJ2-2; the TRBD1 assignment by TCRdb is unverifiable without DNA. This CDR3 region has 13 residues. Germline V gene sequence: CDR1 LNHDA, CDR2 SQIVND (reference sequence). Here the CDR3 reads CATNRWGRGELFF.

The CDR3 sequence is CASSIGGYGNEKLFF. The J gene is TRBJ1-4, the V gene TRBV19. Germline V lookup: CDR1 LNHDA, CDR2 SQIVND (reference sequence). The CDR3 length is 15 residues.

This clonotype registers medium-sized by frequency. This chain connects TRBV12-3 or TRBV12-4 to TRBJ2-2; the D gene TCRdb calls, TRBD2, cannot be checked with no DNA. The CDR3 has 14 amino acids. The CDR3 loop is CASSPSQVNRELFF.

This chain joins TRBV7-9 and TRBJ2-1; TCRdb's D call, TRBD2, is unchecked because there is no DNA. The germline gives CDR1 SEHNR, CDR2 FQNEAQ (reference sequence). The CDR3 is 12 amino acids. CDR3: CASSLGRNEQFF.

This sequence joins TRBV13 and TRBJ2-5; the D call of TRBD2 rests on TCRdb alone, since no DNA is present to check it. The CDR3 runs 13 residues. Germline V CDR1 and CDR2: PRHDT, FYEKMQ (reference sequence). The CDR3 loop is CATSDSSGETQYF.

V and J are TRBV7-2 and TRBJ1-5; as DNA is missing, the TRBD1 call by TCRdb cannot be tested. The CDR3 contains 15 residues. Germline assignment: CDR1 SGHTA and CDR2 FQGNSA. The CDR3 protein is CASSRDRNSNQPQHF.